This record covers a single TCR beta chain. Its antigen is not identified. These data originate in a study of shared clonotypes between healthy human individuals. Study-level findings and limits: In having few donors, the study represented limited genetic and exposure-history diversity. Non-shared clonotypes were found to have lower generation probabilities than the clonotypes that were shared by all four of the sorted-subset donors.

Produced via immunoSEQ multiplex PCR; TCRdb's table is partial and in-frame only. Of around 1,900,000 clones in the sample, approximately 92% were seen once. Naive CD8 populations comprised CD45RO-negative cells positively selected for CCR7, excluding terminally differentiated effector memory CD45RA+ cells. Germline assignment: CDR1 ENHRY and CDR2 SYGVKD. CDR3 size: 13 residues. V gave up 6 bases and J gave up 3 bases, with 10 bases separating them. The chain has TRBV10-3 and TRBJ2-3; D gene unclear. The sequence derives from a man between 18 and 35 years old in good health. Some clones in this sample may be carry-over from other donors' samples. The specimen sequenced was naive CD8+ T cells from PBMCs. CDR3 loop: CAIRHDSTDTQYF. The CDR3 DNA is TGTGCCATCAGACACGACTCGACAGATACGCAGTATTTT.